The entry below describes one T cell receptor beta chain. Antigen: not known. The data stem from a study of cytomegalovirus exposure and HLA in healthy donors. Study-level points and caveats: It emerged from a later analysis that several of the most significant clusters appeared to be linked to common viral pathogens.

The CDR3 loop spans 14 amino acids. Germline V gene sequence: CDR1 SGHTA, CDR2 FQGNSA. The V gene lost 5 bases and the J gene lost 1 base, with 6 bases spanning the gap. Both 60 Vbeta primers and 13 Jbeta primers went into the PCR. Using immunoSEQ multiplex PCR, the repertoire was profiled, and TCRdb retains in-frame clones only, with some absent. The repertoire has more than 100,000 clones, more than 55% of them found once; the top ten carry more than 1.5%. The sample comprised PBMCs. This TCR derives from a man between 18 and 29 years old in good health and CMV-seronegative. The V gene is TRBV7-2, the J gene TRBJ2-6; D gene ambiguous. CDR3 DNA: TGTGCCAGCAGCCCCGTGTCTGGGGCCAACGTCCTGACTTTC. It is translated as CASSPVSGANVLTF.